Listed here are 14 T cell receptor beta chains from one sample, sequenced in a study of memory CD8 T cells in hepatitis C reinfection. The assay was immunoSEQ multiplex PCR, and TCRdb's table has in-frame clones only and misses some. The table shows tens of thousands of clones, with roughly 91% occurring only once. Time point here: pre-reinfection, 55 to 20 weeks before reinfection detection. No in vitro expansion preceded TCR sequencing of the sorted cells. Sequences were obtained from naive CD8+ T cells sorted from blood. All receptors come from a man aged 18 to 35 with hepatitis C virus infection.

The chain carries TRBV11-2 and TRBJ2-3, with 16 bases lining up with TRBD2. With V trimmed by 3 bases and J by 5 bases, 8 bases remained unmatched. CDR1 is SGHAT, CDR2 FQNNGV, per germline. The CDR3 loop spans 18 amino acids. The CDR3 region has the DNA TGTGCCAGCAGCTTGGGGACTAGCGGGGGGGCGGGTATAGATACGCAGTATTTT. This codes for CASSLGTSGGAGIDTQYF. The whole variable domain, filled in from reference TRBV11-2 and TRBJ2-3, reads EAGVAQSPRYKIIEKRQSVAFWCNPISGHATLYWYQQILGQGPKLLIQFQNNGVVDDSQLPKDRFSAERLKGVDSTLKIQPAKLEDSAVYLCASSLGTSGGAGIDTQYFGPGTRLTVL.

The V gene is TRBV28, the J gene TRBJ2-1; 7 bases are shared with TRBD2. The CDR3 runs to 14 residues. Germline-derived CDR1 and CDR2 are MDHEN and SYDVKM. With 3 bases clipped from V and 2 bases from J, the junction kept 1 base outside the gene matches. The CDR3 region is CASSLAGAYNEQFF. CDR3 sequence (DNA): TGTGCCAGCAGTTTGGCGGGAGCCTACAATGAGCAGTTCTTC. The variable domain in full, with the rest retrieved from reference TRBV28 and TRBJ2-1, is DVKVTQSSRYLVKRTGEKVFLECVQDMDHENMFWYRQDPGLGLRLIYFSYDVKMKEKGDIPEGYSVSREKKERFSLILESASTNQTSMYLCASSLAGAYNEQFFGPGTRLTVL.

This chain links TRBV5-4 with TRBJ1-1; 7 positions match TRBD1. The V gene's germline CDR1 is SGHNT and CDR2 YYREEE (reference sequence). This CDR3 contains 16 residues. V lost 0 bases to trimming and J lost 3 bases; unmatched junction nucleotides: 8. CDR3 in amino acids: CASSLERGPPDTEAFF. The CDR3 bases are TGTGCCAGCAGCTTGGAAAGGGGGCCCCCCGACACTGAAGCTTTCTTT. The variable domain in full, with the rest retrieved from reference TRBV5-4 and TRBJ1-1, is ETGVTQSPTHLIKTRGQQVTLRCSSQSGHNTVSWYQQALGQGPQFIFQYYREEENGRGNFPPRFSGLQFPNYSSELNVNALELDDSALYLCASSLERGPPDTEAFFGQGTRLTVV.

V gene TRBV11-2 combines with J gene TRBJ2-4, with D tentatively TRBD1 (5 bases). CDR3 length: 15 residues. Trimming took 7 bases from V and 0 from J, leaving 13 bases between them. Germline CDR1 reads SGHAT; CDR2 reads FQNNGV. The CDR3: CASTPLGVAKNIQYF. CDR3 bases: TGTGCCAGCACCCCCCTAGGGGTAGCCAAAAACATTCAGTACTTC.

This clone was observed a few times. The chain employs TRBV6-6 and TRBJ1-1; D ambiguous. This CDR3 has 10 amino acids. Germline V CDR1 and CDR2: MNHNY, SVGAGI (reference sequence). The V and J ends lost 10 bases and 3 bases respectively, with 6 bases between them. The CDR3 loop is CATRDTEAFF. CDR3 coding DNA: TGTGCCACTCGCGACACTGAAGCTTTCTTT.

This clone was found once. The CDR3 here is CASSPTTASPHNTYNEQFF. The CDR3 DNA reads as TGCGCCAGCAGCCCCACAACTGCTAGTCCCCATAACACCTACAATGAGCAGTTCTTC. The chain recombines TRBV5-1 with TRBJ2-1; D ambiguous. Germline V gene lookup returns CDR1 SGHRS and CDR2 YFSETQ. The CDR3 consists of 19 residues. Between the trimmed V and J ends, which lost 4 bases and 2 bases, there was a span of 25 bases.

The rearrangement joins TRBV4-3 to TRBJ2-1; D is undetermined. The V end lost 2 bases, the J end lost 0 bases, and 11 bases lay between the germline ends. The CDR3 has 16 residues. CDR1 is LGHNA and CDR2 is YSLEER in the germline V gene. The CDR3 loop is CASSQYWRSSYNEQFF. The CDR3 coding sequence is TGCGCCAGCAGCCAATACTGGCGGAGCTCCTACAATGAGCAGTTCTTC.

The chain uses TRBV4-3 and TRBJ2-3; D perhaps matches TRBD2 (7 bases). CDR1 LGHNA and CDR2 YSLEER come from the germline V gene. CDR3 size: 17 residues. V dropped 0 bases and J dropped 0 bases, with 13 bases sitting between them. This chain's CDR3 is CASSQDRGGGSTDTQYF. For the CDR3, the DNA is TGCGCCAGCAGCCAAGATCGGGGAGGGGGTAGCACAGATACGCAGTATTTT.

The chain combines TRBV2 with TRBJ2-7; D is ambiguous. In germline, CDR1 is SNHLY, CDR2 FYNNEI. The V end lost 6 bases, the J end lost 3 bases, and 15 bases lay between the germline ends. This CDR3 has 14 amino acids. The CDR3 DNA reads as TGTGCCAGCAGCCTGGGCCGCCAAGACTACGAGCAGTACGTC. Translated: CASSLGRQDYEQYV.

The rearrangement links TRBV28 to TRBJ2-5; 12 nucleotides line up with TRBD2. This CDR3 has 17 residues. Trimming took 2 bases from V and 4 from J; bases not matched to a gene: 8. Germline loops: CDR1 MDHEN, CDR2 SYDVKM. The CDR3 nucleotides read TGTGCCAGCAGTTTACCTAGCGGGAGGGCCGTCGGAGAGACCCAGTACTTC. This translates into CASSLPSGRAVGETQYF.

This clone appeared a few times. This chain connects TRBV9 to TRBJ1-2; D remains ambiguous. There are 12 residues in the CDR3. The V and J ends lost 7 bases and 4 bases respectively, with 11 bases between them. Germline values: CDR1 SGDLS, CDR2 YYNGEE. Here the CDR3 DNA reads TGTGCCAGCTGGGTACCAGGCTATGGCTACACCTTC. Translating gives CASWVPGYGYTF.

This clone was seen only once. The chain carries TRBV27 and TRBJ2-1; 13 positions agree with TRBD2. Germline V lookup: CDR1 MNHEY, CDR2 SMNVEV (reference sequence). This CDR3 spans 14 amino acids. J was trimmed by 9 bases and V by 5 bases; bases with no gene match: 4. In DNA form, the CDR3 reads TGTGCCAGCAGTACTAGCGGGGGGGCCCCTGAGCAGTTCTTC. This encodes CASSTSGGAPEQFF.

The CDR3: CASSFSTTELHTQYF. CDR3 DNA sequence: TGTGCCAGCAGTTTCTCAACGACTGAACTACATACGCAGTATTTT. The chain combines TRBV6-5 with TRBJ2-3; D gene unclear. This CDR3 has 15 amino acids. Germline loops: CDR1 MNHEY, CDR2 SVGAGI. The V and J ends lost 4 bases and 7 bases respectively, with 18 bases between them.

Concerning this clone itself: Within the sample, other DNA sequences also encode this same CDR3. The V gene is TRBV4-1, the J gene TRBJ1-5; D is undetermined. Trimming took 0 bases from V and 2 from J, leaving 5 bases between them. The germline CDR1 and CDR2 sequences are MGHRA and YSYEKL. This CDR3 has 14 amino acids. The CDR3: CASSQDPGNQPQHF. CDR3 nucleotide sequence: TGCGCCAGCAGCCAAGATCCAGGCAATCAGCCCCAGCATTTT.